The clone carrying this T cell receptor (beta chain) was seen a single time. Here immunoSEQ multiplex PCR was the method, and the copy in TCRdb shows in-frame clones only, minus some. The repertoire holds around 30,000 clones, with just under 80% as singletons. This entry comes from a study of T cells in narcolepsy. CDR3 length: 14 amino acids. Trimming cost V 4 bases and J 8 bases, with 18 bases left between them. The germline V gene has CDR1 SGHNT and CDR2 YYREEE (reference sequence). The sequenced sample was CD45RA- memory CD4+ T cells from PBMCs. This receptor was taken from a human donor with narcolepsy. V and J are TRBV5-4 and TRBJ1-2, with D possibly TRBD1 on 5 matching bases. The CDR3 coding sequence is TGTGCCAGCAGCCGCAGGGACTTATCGAGGGGCTACACCTTC. This codes for CASSRRDLSRGYTF.